This T cell receptor beta chain was identified in a study of a mutant IDH1 vaccine in newly diagnosed glioma. About the research overall: Once 4-6 weeks had passed after radiotherapy alone, vaccination started, or it started with temozolomide cycles.

This clone was seen a few times. Its antigen is still unknown. Per germline, CDR1 SQVTM and CDR2 ANQGSEA. The CDR3 length is 13 residues. Deletions cut 6 bases from V and 1 base from J, with 12 bases between. Time point described: week 35, safety follow-up. One vaccine dose held 300 ug of mutant IDH1 20-mer peptide and came with topical imiquimod. The table came from immunoSEQ multiplex PCR; TCRdb's copy has only in-frame clones and leaves some out. The profile shows tens of thousands of clones, roughly four fifths of them singletons. The material sequenced was PBMCs, taken from a glioma patient whose treatment included an IDH1 peptide vaccine. The TCR was taken from a man in his forties with glioma. V gene TRBV29-1 combines with J gene TRBJ1-1; no definite D call. The CDR3 region is CSVGWAGNTEAFF. CDR3 sequence (DNA): TGCAGCGTGGGGTGGGCAGGGAACACTGAAGCTTTCTTT.